This T cell receptor beta chain was retrieved from a study of control samples from healthy donors and cancer patients. Sequencing used immunoSEQ multiplex PCR; TCRdb keeps in-frame clones, though not all of them. The sample lists just over 90,000 clones, about 85% occurring once. The CDR3 length is 17 residues. Trimming at V came to 6 bases and at J to 4 bases, leaving 10 bases not matched to a gene. CDR1 is SGHNT, CDR2 YENEEA, per germline. V gene TRBV11-3 combines with J gene TRBJ2-5, with 14 bases matching TRBD2. Sample: blood. This TCR derives from a woman between 50 and 59 years old in good health. The CDR3 is CASSSSAGTSGRETQYF. The CDR3 DNA follows: TGTGCCAGCAGTTCCTCCGCAGGGACTAGCGGGAGAGAGACCCAGTACTTC.